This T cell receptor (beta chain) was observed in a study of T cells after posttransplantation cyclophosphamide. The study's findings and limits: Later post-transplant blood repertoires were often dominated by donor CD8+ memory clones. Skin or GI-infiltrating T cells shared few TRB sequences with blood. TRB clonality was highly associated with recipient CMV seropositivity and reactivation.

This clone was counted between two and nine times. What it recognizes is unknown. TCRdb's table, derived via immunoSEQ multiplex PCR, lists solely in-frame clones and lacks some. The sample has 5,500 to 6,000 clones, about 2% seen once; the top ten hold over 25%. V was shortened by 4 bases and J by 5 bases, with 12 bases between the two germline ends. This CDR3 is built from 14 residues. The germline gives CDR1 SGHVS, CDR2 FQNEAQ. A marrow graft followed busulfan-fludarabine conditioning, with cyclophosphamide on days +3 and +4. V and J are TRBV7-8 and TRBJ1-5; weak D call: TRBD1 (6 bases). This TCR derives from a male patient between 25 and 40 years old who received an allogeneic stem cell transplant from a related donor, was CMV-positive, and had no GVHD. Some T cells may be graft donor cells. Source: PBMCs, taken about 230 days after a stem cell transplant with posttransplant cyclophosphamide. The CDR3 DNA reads TGTGCCAGCAGCTCAGACAGGCTCCATCAGCCCCAGCATTTT. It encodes CASSSDRLHQPQHF.